This is a list of T cell receptor beta chains from one sample in a study of cytomegalovirus exposure and HLA in healthy donors. Sequencing was performed with immunoSEQ multiplex PCR; in TCRdb, only in-frame clones are kept and a portion is missing. The profile shows about 99,000 clones, around 10% of them singletons. The sequenced material came from PBMCs. The receptors derive from a man aged 35 to 55 in good health and CMV-seropositive. Both conserved end residues are part of each CDR3. A D gene is named only where the DNA matches it firmly. A row's size may be missing; if present it is once, few, many or a size class.

len: 17; d_gene: TRBD1; j_gene: TRBJ1-1; abundance: few; v_gene: TRBV27; CDR3aa: CASSQTGDPVMNTEAFF; CDR3nt: TGTGCCAGCAGTCAGACAGGGGACCCAGTTATGAACACTGAAGCTTTCTTT
len: 15; d_gene: -; j_gene: TRBJ2-2; abundance: few; v_gene: TRBV5-6; CDR3aa: CASSFFRGNTGELFF; CDR3nt: TGTGCCAGCAGCTTTTTTAGGGGAAACACCGGGGAGCTGTTTTTT
len: 17; d_gene: TRBD1; j_gene: TRBJ1-5; abundance: few; v_gene: TRBV10-1; CDR3aa: CASTKTGGSRLCPPQHF; CDR3nt: TGCGCCAGCACGAAGACAGGGGGCTCCCGGCTGTGTCCGCCCCAGCATTTT
len: 15; d_gene: -; j_gene: TRBJ2-1; abundance: few; v_gene: TRBV11-2; CDR3aa: CASRGATRGVSEQFF; CDR3nt: TGTGCCAGCAGGGGTGCGACTAGAGGGGTGAGTGAGCAGTTCTTC
len: 12; d_gene: -; j_gene: TRBJ2-7; abundance: -; v_gene: TRBV18; CDR3aa: CASSPTVYEQYF; CDR3nt: TGTGCCAGCTCACCGACAGTCTACGAGCAGTACTTC
len: 17; d_gene: TRBD2; j_gene: TRBJ2-6; abundance: -; v_gene: TRBV29-1; CDR3aa: CSVKVAGGPSGANVLTF; CDR3nt: TGCAGCGTGAAGGTAGCGGGAGGGCCTTCTGGGGCCAACGTCCTGACTTTC
len: 14; d_gene: TRBD1; j_gene: TRBJ1-4; abundance: few; v_gene: TRBV19; CDR3aa: CASSIQGANEKLFF; CDR3nt: TGTGCCAGTAGTATACAGGGGGCGAATGAAAAACTGTTTTTT
len: 14; d_gene: -; j_gene: TRBJ1-4; abundance: -; v_gene: TRBV7-2; CDR3aa: CASSRPGTNEKLFF; CDR3nt: TGTGCCAGCAGCCGGCCAGGAACTAATGAAAAACTGTTTTTT
len: 14; d_gene: -; j_gene: TRBJ1-4; abundance: -; v_gene: TRBV25-1; CDR3aa: CASTGGWDNEKLFF; CDR3nt: TGTGCCAGCACGGGGGGCTGGGATAATGAAAAACTGTTTTTT
len: 13; d_gene: TRBD1; j_gene: TRBJ1-1; abundance: few; v_gene: TRBV25-1; CDR3aa: CASRGTGSTEAFF; CDR3nt: TGTGCCAGCAGGGGGACAGGTTCCACTGAAGCTTTCTTT
len: 16; d_gene: -; j_gene: TRBJ1-2; abundance: few; v_gene: TRBV19; CDR3aa: CASSIVSREGGRGYTF; CDR3nt: TGTGCCAGTAGTATAGTGTCAAGGGAAGGAGGACGAGGCTACACCTTC
len: 13; d_gene: TRBD1; j_gene: TRBJ1-1; abundance: -; v_gene: TRBV19; CDR3aa: CASSSRGLNEAFF; CDR3nt: TGTGCCAGTAGTTCCAGGGGGTTAAATGAAGCTTTCTTT
len: 16; d_gene: -; j_gene: TRBJ2-7; abundance: -; v_gene: TRBV2; CDR3aa: CASSQAQLISTYEQYF; CDR3nt: TGTGCCAGCAGTCAGGCTCAATTAATCAGTACCTACGAGCAGTACTTC
len: 16; d_gene: TRBD2; j_gene: TRBJ2-3; abundance: few; v_gene: TRBV29-1; CDR3aa: CSVEGVGGLATDTQYF; CDR3nt: TGCAGCGTTGAAGGGGTCGGGGGACTAGCGACAGATACGCAGTATTTT
len: 14; d_gene: -; j_gene: TRBJ2-4; abundance: -; v_gene: TRBV30; CDR3aa: CAWSGARAKNIQYF; CDR3nt: TGTGCCTGGAGTGGGGCCAGGGCCAAAAACATTCAGTACTTC
len: 14; d_gene: TRBD1; j_gene: TRBJ2-7; abundance: few; v_gene: TRBV5-5; CDR3aa: CASSLWDRDYEQYF; CDR3nt: TGTGCCAGCAGCTTGTGGGACAGGGACTACGAGCAGTACTTC